This T cell receptor (beta chain) was observed in a study of T-cell reconstitution after alpha-beta-depleted transplantation in children. Deletions cut 0 bases from V and 6 bases from J, with 7 bases between. Germline CDR1 reads SGHRS; CDR2 reads YFSETQ. The CDR3 is 13 amino acids. In regard to this clonotype: Antigen unknown.

During its preparation, the TCRbeta library received unique molecular identifiers. TCRdb fed the PCR reads into MiXCR, producing one record per CDR3 protein. The repertoire includes approximately 300,000 distinct CDR3 sequences, around 9.1% of them detected once, and 7.5% sits in the top ten. Findings of the study overall: TCRbeta diversity was high at day 60 in some patients (a result of surviving recipient T cells and thymic progenitors). Roughly two months post-transplant, alpha-beta T cells reportedly originated from several hundred graft clones that had expanded. T cells produced anew were the main source of T-cell counts and diversity one year after transplant.

Here the sequenced sample was PBMCs, taken before TCRalphabeta/CD19-depleted stem cell transplant. The V call is TRBV5-1, the J call TRBJ1-5, with D uncertain. The receptor comes from a boy in the first two years of life with acute myeloid leukemia, due to receive a stem cell transplant. CDR3 protein: CASSLVPGQPQHF. CDR3 coding DNA: TGCGCCAGCAGCTTGGTCCCGGGTCAGCCCCAGCATTTT.